This paragraph covers one TCR beta chain sequence. The CDR3 covers 16 residues. Germline V lookup: CDR1 SEHNR, CDR2 FQNEAQ (reference sequence). Deletions cut 0 bases from V and 1 base from J, with 9 bases between. Sequencing used immunoSEQ multiplex PCR; TCRdb keeps in-frame clones, though not all of them. The table shows tens of thousands of clones, with more than 85% occurring only once. The data belong to a study of OX40 agonist ivuxolimab in advanced cancers. The V gene is TRBV7-9, the J gene TRBJ2-2, with D unresolved. The sequence came from an adult with an advanced solid tumor such as melanoma, head and neck, liver or kidney cancer. Sequenced material: CD4+ or CD8+ T cells sorted from blood, taken in a trial of the OX40 agonist ivuxolimab. CDR3 protein: CASSLALLENTGELFF. The CDR3 region has the DNA TGTGCCAGCAGCTTAGCCCTGCTCGAGAACACCGGGGAGCTGTTTTTT.